These 15 T cell receptor beta chains were all obtained from the same sample, sequenced in a study of T cells expressing NK-cell markers. TCRdb derives one entry per CDR3 protein from the 5' RACE reads, leaving out DNA. This specimen shows 500,000 to 700,000 distinct CDR3 sequences; the ten leading clones hold about 3.6%. The sample was blood T cells: a sorted CD56 or NKG2C T cell subset, CD4+ or CD8+ T cells, or bulk PBMC T cells (not recorded which). These receptors were obtained from a man aged 18 to 29 in good health.

This chain links TRBV11-2 with TRBJ2-4; TCRdb picks TRBD1, but there is no DNA to check that call. The CDR3 loop spans 14 amino acids. Germline V gene sequence: CDR1 SGHAT, CDR2 FQNNGV. The CDR3 reads CASSPGQGGNIQYF.

V and J are TRBV6-5 and TRBJ1-5; TCRdb designates TRBD1, a call that cannot be tested without DNA. From germline, CDR1 is MNHEY and CDR2 SVGAGI. CDR3 length equals 14 residues. The CDR3 sequence: CASSYGQGAEPQHF.

V gene TRBV20-1 combines with J gene TRBJ1-4; TCRdb selects TRBD1, and the lack of DNA leaves this call unchecked. This CDR3 has 16 amino acids. The germline CDR1 and CDR2 sequences are DFQATT and SNEGSKA (reference sequence). The CDR3 sequence is CSARSGTGGRNEKLFF.

This chain connects TRBV5-5 to TRBJ1-1. Germline CDR1 reads SGHKS; CDR2 reads YYEKEE (reference sequence). This CDR3 region has 13 residues. CDR3 in amino acids: CASGPYDNTEAFF.

The V gene is TRBV20-1, the J gene TRBJ2-2; TCRdb calls TRBD1, which cannot be checked without DNA. The CDR3 is 14 amino acids. Germline-derived CDR1 and CDR2 are DFQATT and SNEGSKA (reference sequence). CDR3 in amino acids: CSAPRTGGTGELFF.

The chain recombines TRBV7-2 with TRBJ2-5. The CDR3 length is 15 residues. Germline V gene data show CDR1 as SGHTA and CDR2 as FQGNSA. Here the CDR3 reads CASSLVYQYQETQYF.

V usage is TRBV6-2 or TRBV6-3 and J usage is TRBJ2-5; TCRdb selects TRBD2, and the lack of DNA leaves this call unchecked. This CDR3 comprises 14 residues. CDR1 is MNHEY, CDR2 SVGEGT, per germline. Here the CDR3 reads CASSFTGGEETQYF.

This chain connects TRBV7-2 to TRBJ2-3; TCRdb's D call of TRBD2 is untestable without DNA. Per the germline V gene, CDR1 is SGHTA and CDR2 is FQGNSA. The CDR3 extends over 14 amino acids. CDR3 in amino acids: CASSLAGTSGTQYF.

The rearrangement uses TRBV5-1 and TRBJ2-3; the TCRdb D gene call, TRBD2, has no DNA to confirm it. Germline loops: CDR1 SGHRS, CDR2 YFSETQ. The CDR3 totals 16 residues. CDR3 in amino acids: CASSPSAGDLTDTQYF. The full variable domain, with the rest looked up from reference TRBV5-1 and TRBJ2-3, is KAGVTQTPRYLIKTRGQQVTLSCSPISGHRSVSWYQQTPGQGLQFLFEYFSETQRNKGNFPGRFSGRQFSNSRSEMNVSTLELGDSALYLCASSPSAGDLTDTQYFGPGTRLTVL.

The chain couples TRBV11-2 to TRBJ2-1; the D gene TCRdb calls, TRBD1, cannot be checked with no DNA. Germline CDR1 SGHAT, CDR2 FQNNGV. The CDR3 is made up of 16 amino acids. This CDR3 reads CASSFAGRASYNEQFF.

V gene TRBV4-2 combines with J gene TRBJ1-5; the TRBD1 assignment by TCRdb is unverifiable without DNA. Germline V gene data show CDR1 as LGHNA and CDR2 as YNFKEQ. The CDR3 spans 15 residues. The CDR3 is CASSQAGTDDRPQHF.

The chain uses TRBV5-1 and TRBJ2-2; with no DNA, the TCRdb D assignment of TRBD2 cannot be verified. The CDR3 is 15 amino acids. The V gene's germline CDR1 is SGHRS and CDR2 YFSETQ. The CDR3 loop reads CASSWTNGNTGELFF.

J is TRBJ1-4 and V is TRBV12-3 or TRBV12-4; TCRdb picks TRBD1, but there is no DNA to check that call. The CDR3 runs to 15 residues. CDR3 residues: CASSFRGGSPEKLFF.

This chain connects TRBV27 to TRBJ2-7; TCRdb designates TRBD1, a call that cannot be tested without DNA. The CDR3 has 16 residues. Germline V gene lookup returns CDR1 MNHEY and CDR2 SMNVEV (reference sequence). The CDR3 sequence: CASSYSQGSGFYEQYF.

V and J are TRBV10-3 and TRBJ2-2; TCRdb's D call, TRBD1, is unchecked because there is no DNA. The CDR3 has 15 amino acids. CDR1 and CDR2 from the germline V gene are ENHRY and SYGVKD. The CDR3 sequence: CAISVDRGQPGELFF.